This paragraph covers one T cell receptor (beta chain) sequence. Produced via immunoSEQ multiplex PCR; TCRdb's table is partial and in-frame only. The table lists almost 65,000 clones, about 90% of them singletons. The sample originates from a study of T cells in localized non-small cell lung cancer. CDR1 is SGHDN, CDR2 FVKESK, per germline. The ends lost 4 bases at V and 2 bases at J; junction bases unmatched: 2. The CDR3 runs to 14 residues. The source material was peripheral blood, sampled before any cancer treatment. This chain connects TRBV14 to TRBJ1-3, with 7 bases identical to TRBD1. This TCR derives from a woman aged 35-70 years with stage I lung adenocarcinoma. The CDR3 protein is CASSPGQPGNTIYF. The DNA of the CDR3 is TGTGCCAGCAGCCCGGGACAGCCTGGAAACACCATATATTTT.